The 9 T cell receptor beta chains below were found in one sample sequenced in a study of blood T cells in healthy people across ages. A second PCR of roughly 7 to 11 cycles used a sample-barcoded 5' primer and a J-beta primer mix. Each CDR3 protein gets one entry after TCRdb re-called the 5' RACE reads with MiXCR. The repertoire has around 1.7 million distinct CDR3 sequences, under 30% of them found once; the top ten carry around 7.7%. Sequencing was carried out using blood. Receptor source: a woman in her twenties or thirties in good health.

V usage is TRBV11-2 and J usage is TRBJ2-7; D gene ambiguous. Per the germline V gene, CDR1 is SGHAT and CDR2 is FQNNGV. The V and J ends lost 8 bases and 4 bases respectively, with 15 bases between them. CDR3 length: 13 amino acids. The CDR3 spells CASSSPMGYEQYF. The CDR3 region has the DNA TGTGCCAGCTCCTCCCCGATGGGATACGAGCAGTACTTC.

This clonotype was observed at least ten times. CDR3 region: CASSLAVLEGYEQYF. CDR3 nucleotides: TGTGCCAGCAGCTTAGCCGTGCTAGAAGGGTACGAGCAGTACTTC. The rearrangement uses TRBV7-2 and TRBJ2-7, with unresolved D. Between the trimmed V and J ends, which lost 0 bases and 4 bases, there was a span of 13 bases. The CDR3 spans 15 residues. Germline V gene data show CDR1 as SGHTA and CDR2 as FQGNSA.

The rearrangement uses TRBV5-6 and TRBJ2-7; D gene ambiguous. Germline loops: CDR1 SGHDT, CDR2 YYEEEE. The V end was cut by 4 bases, the J end by 1 base, with 9 bases between. This CDR3 region has 13 residues. The chain's CDR3 is CASSHTTSYEQYF. In nucleotides, the CDR3 is TGTGCCAGCAGCCATACAACTTCCTACGAGCAGTACTTC.

CDR3 protein: CSVGTMTYNEQFF. CDR3 nucleotide sequence: TGCAGCGTAGGGACTATGACGTACAATGAGCAGTTCTTC. The chain carries TRBV29-1 and TRBJ2-1; 7 bases agree with TRBD2. Germline CDR1 reads SQVTM; CDR2 reads ANQGSEA. CDR3 size: 13 residues. V shed 6 bases and J 4 bases; nucleotides not matched to a gene: 6.

The table lists this clonotype with a few counts. The chain combines TRBV11-2 with TRBJ2-7, with 8 bases lining up with TRBD1. This CDR3 has 17 residues. Losses at the gene ends were 5 bases for V and 2 bases for J; bases not matched to a gene: 14. Per the germline V gene, CDR1 is SGHAT and CDR2 is FQNNGV. The CDR3 sequence is CASSPQAVQGAAYEQYF. The CDR3 nucleotides read TGTGCCAGCAGCCCTCAAGCGGTGCAGGGGGCCGCCTACGAGCAGTACTTC.

As to this clonotype: A much larger clone lies a single base off, so this may be a read error. The J gene is TRBJ2-5, the V gene TRBV7-9; D is perhaps TRBD1 or TRBD2 (5 bases each). The CDR3 has 15 residues. Trimming shortened V by 4 bases and J by 0 bases, and 12 bases separated the two germline ends. The V gene's germline CDR1 is SEHNR and CDR2 FQNEAQ (reference sequence). CDR3 DNA sequence: TGTGCCAGCAGCTCAGTTCGAGGGGACCAAGAGACCCAGTACTTC. Amino acid sequence: CASSSVRGDQETQYF.

This chain connects TRBV20-1 to TRBJ2-6, with TRBD2 matching over 13 bases. The germline gives CDR1 DFQATT, CDR2 SNEGSKA (reference sequence). The V segment lost 6 bases and the J segment 4 bases; nucleotides outside the gene matches: 9. The CDR3 is 17 amino acids. CDR3 coding DNA: TGCAGTGCAAGCGTGGGACTAGCGGGGAGGGGGGCCAACGTCCTGACTTTC. Protein: CSASVGLAGRGANVLTF.

With respect to this clonotype: The junction and the germline gene differ at one end; a read error may be behind it. This chain connects TRBV6-6 to TRBJ2-5; D possibly matches TRBD1 or TRBD2 (6 bases each). The CDR3 sequence is 15 residues long. Looked up from germline, CDR1 is MNHNY and CDR2 is SVGAGI (reference sequence). The CDR3 spells CASSYVGGPTYEQHF. The DNA of the CDR3 is TGTGCCAGCAGCTACGTCGGGGGCCCTACCTACGAGCAGCACTTC.

This clonotype was observed many times. The V gene is TRBV4-3, the J gene TRBJ2-3; 11 bases match TRBD2. Unmatched junction bases numbered 2, after V lost 3 bases and J lost 9 bases. The CDR3 has 13 amino acids. CDR1 and CDR2 from the germline V gene are LGHNA and YSLEER. The CDR3 loop is CASSQGLADTQYF. CDR3 DNA sequence: TGCGCCAGCAGCCAGGGACTAGCGGACACGCAGTATTTT.